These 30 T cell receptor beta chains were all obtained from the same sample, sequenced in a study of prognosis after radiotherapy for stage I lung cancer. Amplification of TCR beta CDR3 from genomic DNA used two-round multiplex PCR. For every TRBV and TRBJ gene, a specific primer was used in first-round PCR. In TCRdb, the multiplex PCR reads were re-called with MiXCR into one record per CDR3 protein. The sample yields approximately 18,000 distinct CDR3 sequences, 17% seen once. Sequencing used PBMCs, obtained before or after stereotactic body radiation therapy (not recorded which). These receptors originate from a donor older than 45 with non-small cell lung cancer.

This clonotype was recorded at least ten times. The chain's CDR3 is CSVVGDFLEYEQYF. The CDR3 nucleotides read TGCAGCGTTGTGGGGGATTTCCTAGAGTACGAGCAGTACTTC. J is TRBJ2-7 and V is TRBV29-1; D assignment may be TRBD1 or TRBD2 (5 bases each). With 4 bases removed from V and 4 bases from J, the gap between germline ends came to 17 bases. Germline lookup yields CDR1 SQVTM and CDR2 ANQGSEA. The CDR3 extends over 14 amino acids.

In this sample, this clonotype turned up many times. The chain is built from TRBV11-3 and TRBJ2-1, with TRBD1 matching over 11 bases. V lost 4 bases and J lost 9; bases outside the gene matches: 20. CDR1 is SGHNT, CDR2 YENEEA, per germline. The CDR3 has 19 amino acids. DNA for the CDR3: TGTGCCAGCAGCTACTACGCCGGGACCTTGGACAGGGGGCGCGGTGAGCAGTTCTTC. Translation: CASSYYAGTLDRGRGEQFF.

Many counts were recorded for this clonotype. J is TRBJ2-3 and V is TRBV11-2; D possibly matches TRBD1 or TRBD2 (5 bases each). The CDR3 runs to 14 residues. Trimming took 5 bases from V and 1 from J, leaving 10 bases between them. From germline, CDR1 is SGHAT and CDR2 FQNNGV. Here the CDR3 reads CASSLGTRTDTQYF. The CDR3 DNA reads TGTGCCAGCAGCCTTGGGACGCGCACAGATACGCAGTATTTT.

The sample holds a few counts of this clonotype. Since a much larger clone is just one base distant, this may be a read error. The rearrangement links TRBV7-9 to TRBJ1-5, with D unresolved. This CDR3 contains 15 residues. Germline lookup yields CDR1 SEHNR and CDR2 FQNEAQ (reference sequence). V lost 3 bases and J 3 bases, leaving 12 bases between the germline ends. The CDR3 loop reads CASSLAGINNQPQHF. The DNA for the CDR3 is TGTGCCAGCAGCTTGGCGGGGATTAACAATCAGCCCCAGCATTTT. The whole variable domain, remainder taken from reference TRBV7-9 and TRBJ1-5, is DTGVSQNPRHKITKRGQNVTFRCDPISEHNRLYWYRQTLGQGPEFLTYFQNEAQLEKSRLLSDRFSAERPKGSFSTLEIQRTEQGDSAMYLCASSLAGINNQPQHFGDGTRLSIL.

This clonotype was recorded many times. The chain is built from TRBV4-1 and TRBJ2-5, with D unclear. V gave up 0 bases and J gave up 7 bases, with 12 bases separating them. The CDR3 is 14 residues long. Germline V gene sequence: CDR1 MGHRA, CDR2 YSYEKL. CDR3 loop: CASSQDHGARTQYF. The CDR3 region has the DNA TGCGCCAGCAGCCAAGATCACGGAGCGCGGACCCAGTACTTC.

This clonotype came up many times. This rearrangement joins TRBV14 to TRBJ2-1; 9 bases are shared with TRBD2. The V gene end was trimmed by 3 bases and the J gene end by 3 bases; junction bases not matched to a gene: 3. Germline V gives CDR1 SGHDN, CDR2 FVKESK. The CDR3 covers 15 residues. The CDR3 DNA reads TGTGCCAGCAGCCAGTTAGCGGGGGACTACAATGAGCAGTTCTTC. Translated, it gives CASSQLAGDYNEQFF.

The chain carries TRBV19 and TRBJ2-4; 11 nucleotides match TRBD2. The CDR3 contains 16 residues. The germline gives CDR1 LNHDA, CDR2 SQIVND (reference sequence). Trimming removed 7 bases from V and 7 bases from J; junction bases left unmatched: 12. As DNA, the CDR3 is TGTGCCAGTAAAATAGCGGGAGGGGCGGGAGGGAACATTCAGTACTTC. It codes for CASKIAGGAGGNIQYF.

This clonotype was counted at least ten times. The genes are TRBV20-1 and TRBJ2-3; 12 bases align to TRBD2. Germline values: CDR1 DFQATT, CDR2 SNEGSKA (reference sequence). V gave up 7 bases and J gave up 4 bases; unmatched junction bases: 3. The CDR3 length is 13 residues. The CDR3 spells CSGLAGGADTQYF. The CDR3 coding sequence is TGCAGTGGTCTAGCGGGGGGGGCAGATACGCAGTATTTT.

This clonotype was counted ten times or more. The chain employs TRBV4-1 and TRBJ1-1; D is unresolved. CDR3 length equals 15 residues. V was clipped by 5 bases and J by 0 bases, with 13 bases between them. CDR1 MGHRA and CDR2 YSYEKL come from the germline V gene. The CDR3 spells CASSASSWLNTEAFF. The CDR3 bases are TGCGCCAGCAGCGCATCAAGTTGGCTGAACACTGAAGCTTTCTTT.

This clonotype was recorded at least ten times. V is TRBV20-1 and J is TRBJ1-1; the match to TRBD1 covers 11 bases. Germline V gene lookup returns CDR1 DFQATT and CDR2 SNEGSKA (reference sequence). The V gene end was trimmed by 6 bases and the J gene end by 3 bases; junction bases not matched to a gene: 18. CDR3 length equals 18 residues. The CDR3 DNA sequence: TGCAGTGCCCCTCGGGGACAGGGGGTATTTGGTTGGGACACTGAAGCTTTCTTT. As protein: CSAPRGQGVFGWDTEAFF.

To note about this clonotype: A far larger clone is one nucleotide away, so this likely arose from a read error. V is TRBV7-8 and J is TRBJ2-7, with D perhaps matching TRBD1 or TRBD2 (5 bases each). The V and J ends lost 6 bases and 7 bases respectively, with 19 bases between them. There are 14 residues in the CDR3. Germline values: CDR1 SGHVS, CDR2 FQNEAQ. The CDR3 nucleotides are TGTGCCAGCAGGGACTCAGGGTTCAACAATGAGCAGTACTTC. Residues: CASRDSGFNNEQYF.

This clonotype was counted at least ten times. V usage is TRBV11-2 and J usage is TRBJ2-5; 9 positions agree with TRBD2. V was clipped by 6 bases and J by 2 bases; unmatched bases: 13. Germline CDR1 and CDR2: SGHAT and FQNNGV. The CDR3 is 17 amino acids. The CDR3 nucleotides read TGTGCCAGCAGTACTACGCGGCGGGAGGGACTACAAGAGACCCAGTACTTC. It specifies CASSTTRREGLQETQYF.

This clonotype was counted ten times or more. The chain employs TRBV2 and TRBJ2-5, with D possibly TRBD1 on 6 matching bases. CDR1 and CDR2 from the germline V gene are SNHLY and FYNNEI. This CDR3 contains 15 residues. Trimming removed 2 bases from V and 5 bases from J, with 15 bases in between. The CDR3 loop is CASSEYQGLGETQYF. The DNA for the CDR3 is TGTGCCAGCAGTGAATACCAGGGGCTGGGGGAGACCCAGTACTTC. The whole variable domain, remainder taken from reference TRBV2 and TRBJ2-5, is EPEVTQTPSHQVTQMGQEVILRCVPISNHLYFYWYRQILGQKVEFLVSFYNNEISEKSEIFDDQFSVERPDGSNFTLKIRSTKLEDSAMYFCASSEYQGLGETQYFGPGTRLLVL.

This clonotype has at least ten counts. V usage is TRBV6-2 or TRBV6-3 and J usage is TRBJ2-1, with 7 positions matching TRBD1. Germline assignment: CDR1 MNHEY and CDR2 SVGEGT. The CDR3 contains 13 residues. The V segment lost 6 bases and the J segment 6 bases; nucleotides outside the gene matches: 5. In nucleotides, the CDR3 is TGTGCCAGCAGCTCCTGGACAGGCAATGAGCAGTTCTTC. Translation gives CASSSWTGNEQFF.

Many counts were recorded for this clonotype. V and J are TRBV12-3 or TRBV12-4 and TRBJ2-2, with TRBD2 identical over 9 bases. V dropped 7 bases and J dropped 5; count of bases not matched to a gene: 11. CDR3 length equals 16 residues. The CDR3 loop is CASTRKAGGGTGELFF. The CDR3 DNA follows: TGTGCCAGCACCAGGAAAGCGGGAGGAGGGACCGGGGAGCTGTTTTTT.

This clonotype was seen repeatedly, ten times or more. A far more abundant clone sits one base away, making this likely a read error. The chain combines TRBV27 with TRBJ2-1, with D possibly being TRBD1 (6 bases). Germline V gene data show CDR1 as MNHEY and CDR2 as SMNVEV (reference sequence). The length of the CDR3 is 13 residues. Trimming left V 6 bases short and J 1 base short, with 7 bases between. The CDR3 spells CASSRGSYNEQFF. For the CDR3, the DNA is TGTGCCAGCAGCAGGGGTTCCTACAATGAGCAGTTCTTC.

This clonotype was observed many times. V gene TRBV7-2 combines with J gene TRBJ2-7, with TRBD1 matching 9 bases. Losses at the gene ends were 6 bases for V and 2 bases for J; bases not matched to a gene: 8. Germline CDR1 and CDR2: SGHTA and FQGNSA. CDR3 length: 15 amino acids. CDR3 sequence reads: CASSRTGDRTYEQYF. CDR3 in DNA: TGTGCCAGCAGTCGGACAGGGGACCGAACCTACGAGCAGTACTTC.

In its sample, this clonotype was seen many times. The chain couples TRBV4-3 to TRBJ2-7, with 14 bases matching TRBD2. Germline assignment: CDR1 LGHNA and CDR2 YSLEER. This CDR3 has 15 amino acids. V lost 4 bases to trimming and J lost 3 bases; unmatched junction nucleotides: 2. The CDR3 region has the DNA TGCGCCAGCAGCCGAGGACTAGCGGGAGGCTACGAGCAGTACTTC. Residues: CASSRGLAGGYEQYF.

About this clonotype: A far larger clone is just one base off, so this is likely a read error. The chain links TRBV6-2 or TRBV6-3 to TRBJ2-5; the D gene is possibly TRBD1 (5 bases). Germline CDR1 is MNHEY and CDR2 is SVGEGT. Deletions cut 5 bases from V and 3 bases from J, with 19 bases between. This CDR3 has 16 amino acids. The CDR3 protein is CASSESQRRQKETQYF. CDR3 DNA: TGTGCCAGCAGTGAATCGCAAAGAAGACAGAAAGAGACCCAGTACTTC.

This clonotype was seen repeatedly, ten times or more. The CDR3 is CASSLNGRADRETQYF. CDR3 DNA sequence: TGTGCCAGCAGCTTAAACGGGAGGGCCGACAGGGAGACCCAGTACTTC. V usage is TRBV7-6 and J usage is TRBJ2-5; 8 bases agree with TRBD2. With 2 bases clipped from V and 5 bases from J, the junction kept 10 bases outside the gene matches. Germline loops: CDR1 SGHVS, CDR2 FNYEAQ. The CDR3 is 16 amino acids.

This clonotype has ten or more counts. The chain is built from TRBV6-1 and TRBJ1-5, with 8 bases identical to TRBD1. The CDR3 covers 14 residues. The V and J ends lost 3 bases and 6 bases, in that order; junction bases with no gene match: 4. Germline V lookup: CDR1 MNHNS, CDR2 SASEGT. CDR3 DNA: TGTGCCAGCAGTGAGGACAGGGTCAGTCAGCCCCAGCATTTT. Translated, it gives CASSEDRVSQPQHF.

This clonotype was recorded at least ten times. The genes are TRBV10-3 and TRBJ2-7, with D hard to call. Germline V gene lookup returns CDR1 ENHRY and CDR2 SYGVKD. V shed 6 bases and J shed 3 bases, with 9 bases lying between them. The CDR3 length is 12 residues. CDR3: CAIRGDNYEQYV. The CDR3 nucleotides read TGTGCCATCAGGGGTGACAACTACGAGCAGTACGTC.

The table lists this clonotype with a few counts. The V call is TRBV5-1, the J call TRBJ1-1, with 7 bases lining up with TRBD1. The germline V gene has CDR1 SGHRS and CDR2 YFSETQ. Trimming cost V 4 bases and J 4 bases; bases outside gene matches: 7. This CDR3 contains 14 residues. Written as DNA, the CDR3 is TGCGCCAGCAGCGCCCGACAGGGATCCACTGAAGCTTTCTTT. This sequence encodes CASSARQGSTEAFF.

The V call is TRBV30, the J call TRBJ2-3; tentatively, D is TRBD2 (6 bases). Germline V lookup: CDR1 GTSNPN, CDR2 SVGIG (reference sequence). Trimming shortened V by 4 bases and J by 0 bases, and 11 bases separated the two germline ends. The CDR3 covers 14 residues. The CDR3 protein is CAWTKGLSTDTQYF. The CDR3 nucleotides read TGTGCCTGGACGAAGGGACTGAGCACAGATACGCAGTATTTT.

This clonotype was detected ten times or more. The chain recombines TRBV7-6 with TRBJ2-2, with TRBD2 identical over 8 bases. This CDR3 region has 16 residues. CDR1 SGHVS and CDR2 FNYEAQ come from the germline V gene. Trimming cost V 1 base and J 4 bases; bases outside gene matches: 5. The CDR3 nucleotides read TGTGCCAGCAGCTTAGGGGTAGCGGGGCCCACCGGGGAGCTGTTTTTT. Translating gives CASSLGVAGPTGELFF.

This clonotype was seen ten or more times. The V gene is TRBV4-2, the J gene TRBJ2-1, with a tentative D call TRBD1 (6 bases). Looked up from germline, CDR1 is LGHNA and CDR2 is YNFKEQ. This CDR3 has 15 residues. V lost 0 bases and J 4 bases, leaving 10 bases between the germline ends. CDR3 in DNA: TGTGCCAGCAGCCAAGATCGACAGGAATACAATGAGCAGTTCTTC. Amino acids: CASSQDRQEYNEQFF.

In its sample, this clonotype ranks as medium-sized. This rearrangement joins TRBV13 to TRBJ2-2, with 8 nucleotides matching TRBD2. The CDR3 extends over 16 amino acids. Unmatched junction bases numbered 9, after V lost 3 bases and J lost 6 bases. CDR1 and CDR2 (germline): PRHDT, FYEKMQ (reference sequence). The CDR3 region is CASSLGLGGVAGELFF. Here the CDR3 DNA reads TGTGCCAGCAGCTTGGGACTAGGGGGAGTCGCCGGGGAGCTGTTTTTT.

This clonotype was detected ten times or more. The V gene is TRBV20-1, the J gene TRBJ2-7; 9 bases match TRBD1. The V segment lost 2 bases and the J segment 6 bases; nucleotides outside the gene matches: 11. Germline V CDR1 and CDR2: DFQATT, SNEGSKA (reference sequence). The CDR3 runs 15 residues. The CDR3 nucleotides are TGCAGTGCTAGACTCTCGGGACAGGGATCTACCGAGCAGTACTTC. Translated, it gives CSARLSGQGSTEQYF.

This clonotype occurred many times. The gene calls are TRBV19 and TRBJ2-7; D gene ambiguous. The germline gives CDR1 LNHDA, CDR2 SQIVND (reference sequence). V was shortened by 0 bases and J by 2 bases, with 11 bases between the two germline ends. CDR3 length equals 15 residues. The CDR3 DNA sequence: TGTGCCAGTAGTATAGACGGCAGCATCACCTACGAGCAGTACTTC. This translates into CASSIDGSITYEQYF. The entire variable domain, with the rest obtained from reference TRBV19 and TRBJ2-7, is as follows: DGGITQSPKYLFRKEGQNVTLSCEQNLNHDAMYWYRQDPGQGLRLIYYSQIVNDFQKGDIAEGYSVSREKKESFPLTVTSAQKNPTAFYLCASSIDGSITYEQYFGPGTRLTVT.

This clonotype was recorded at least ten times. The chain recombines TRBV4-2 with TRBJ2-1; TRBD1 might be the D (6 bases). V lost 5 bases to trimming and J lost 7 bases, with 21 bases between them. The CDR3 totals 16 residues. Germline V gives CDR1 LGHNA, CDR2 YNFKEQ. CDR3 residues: CASSASTGTEGNEQFF. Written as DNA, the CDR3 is TGTGCCAGCAGCGCATCAACAGGGACCGAGGGGAATGAGCAGTTCTTC.